This T cell receptor beta chain was observed in a study of T cell responses to AZD1222 COVID-19 vaccine. For the study at large: Investigators merged groups given second doses at roughly 4 or roughly 12 weeks.

The study's findings and limits: Following two doses of AZD1222, Spike-specific TCR breadth and depth rose. The study reported that nearly half of spike-specific TCRs target unmutated variant regions. CD4 TCRs associated with vaccination spanned spike, dominating at 160-218 and 743-854.

The J segment lost 7 bases and the V segment lost 7 bases, leaving 10 bases of the junction unmatched. This CDR3 is 16 amino acids long. Germline CDR1 reads SGHNT; CDR2 reads YYREEE (reference sequence). Sequencing used immunoSEQ multiplex PCR; TCRdb keeps in-frame clones, though not all of them. The data hold about 120,000 clones, with roughly 93% observed a single time. With regard to this clone: What it binds is not known.

Sequenced here: peripheral blood, sampled on day 0 of AZD1222 vaccination. This TCR was recovered from an adult in good health. The rearrangement links TRBV5-4 to TRBJ2-2; 13 positions match TRBD2. CDR3 sequence: CASRPGTSGIDGELFF. Written as DNA, the CDR3 is TGTGCCAGCCGCCCCGGGACTAGCGGGATCGACGGGGAGCTGTTTTTT.